A selection of T cell receptor beta chains follows, all from one sample in a study of cytomegalovirus exposure and HLA in healthy donors. Profiling relied on immunoSEQ multiplex PCR, and the TCRdb table lists in-frame clones only, not all of them. The sample has 150,000 to 200,000 clones, 81% seen once. Sequenced input: PBMCs. Source of these receptors: a woman in her thirties in good health and CMV-seronegative. The CDR3 runs from the conserved cysteine through the conserved F or W. A D gene is named only where the DNA matches it firmly. Rows may omit the clone size; those that give it use once, few, many or a size class.

size | J | D | V | DNA | CDR3
. | TRBJ2-5 | TRBD1 | TRBV7-8 | TGTGCCAGCAGCGCCGGGACAGGGGTTTTTGTAGGGACCCAGTACTTC | CASSAGTGVFVGTQYF
. | TRBJ2-7 | TRBD1 | TRBV28 | TGTGCCAGCAGTTCTACCGGGACAGGGAACCACGAGCAGTACTTC | CASSSTGTGNHEQYF
once | TRBJ1-5 | TRBD1 | TRBV7-2 | TGTGCCAGCAGCTTTGGGACAGGGATCAATCAGCCCCAGCATTTT | CASSFGTGINQPQHF
. | TRBJ2-7 | TRBD1 | TRBV27 | TGTGCCAGCCTAACGACCGGGACAGGGGGGTACGAGCAGTACTTC | CASLTTGTGGYEQYF
. | TRBJ2-1 | . | TRBV23-1 | TGCGCCAGCAGTCAATCCCTCGGGACTCGCTCCTACAATGAGCAGTTCTTC | CASSQSLGTRSYNEQFF
. | TRBJ2-7 | . | TRBV19 | TGTGCCAGTAGTATGATGTGGGAGGCTAACTACGAGCAGTACTTC | CASSMMWEANYEQYF
. | TRBJ2-2 | . | TRBV5-6 | TGTGCCAGCAGCTTACCGACAGGCCTCGCGAACACCGGGGAGCTGTTTTTT | CASSLPTGLANTGELFF
. | TRBJ1-5 | TRBD1 | TRBV7-2 | TGTGCCAGCAGCTTAGTCGGTGGACAGGGGAGCAATCAGCCCCAGCATTTT | CASSLVGGQGSNQPQHF
. | TRBJ2-7 | . | TRBV27 | TGTGCCAGCAGTTTGAACGGGGCCTACGAGCAGTACTTC | CASSLNGAYEQYF
once | TRBJ2-5 | . | TRBV6-1 | TGTGCCAGCAGTGGGTACAGTAAAGAGACCCAGTACTTC | CASSGYSKETQYF
. | TRBJ2-1 | TRBD2 | TRBV29-1 | TGCAGCGTTGGAAAAGGGGACTACTCCTACAATGAGCAGTTCTTC | CSVGKGDYSYNEQFF
. | TRBJ1-5 | . | TRBV27 | TGTGCCAGCAGTTTACCCAGGAACGATCAGCCCCAGCATTTT | CASSLPRNDQPQHF
. | TRBJ2-2 | . | TRBV11-2 | TGTGCCAGCAGCTTGGAGCGGTCCCCCACCGGGGAGCTGTTTTTT | CASSLERSPTGELFF
. | TRBJ1-1 | TRBD1 | TRBV18 | TGTGCCAGCTCGGTGGACAGGGGTTTAAAACGGAACACTGAAGCTTTCTTT | CASSVDRGLKRNTEAFF
. | TRBJ2-7 | . | TRBV7-6 | TGTGCCAGCAGCTTAGCCCTCCTTGGCAGTGAGCAGTACTTC | CASSLALLGSEQYF
. | TRBJ1-2 | TRBD1 | TRBV5-1 | TGCGCCAGCAGCTTCGGGACAGAGTATGGCTACACCTTC | CASSFGTEYGYTF
few | TRBJ1-5 | TRBD1 | TRBV5-1 | TGCGCCAGCAGCTTGGGGGGTATGACAGGGGATGGTCAGCCCCAGCATTTT | CASSLGGMTGDGQPQHF
few | TRBJ1-3 | . | TRBV7-9 | TGTGCCAGCAGCTTAGCGTCAGGGTCCGGAAACACCATATATTTT | CASSLASGSGNTIYF
. | TRBJ1-1 | . | TRBV4-3 | TGCGCCAGCAGCCAAGCGCGGGGAGACACTGAAGCTTTCTTT | CASSQARGDTEAFF
. | TRBJ1-6 | . | TRBV28 | TGTGCCAGCAGTTTAGCGGGATCTAGGGATTCACCCCTCCACTTT | CASSLAGSRDSPLHF
. | TRBJ1-1 | TRBD1 | TRBV7-2 | TGTGCCAGCAGCCAGGGACAGGGCCACACTGAAGCTTTCTTT | CASSQGQGHTEAFF
once | TRBJ2-7 | TRBD1 | TRBV28 | TGTGCCAGCAGTGTGCCCCAGGGGGCTGTAAACGAGCAGTACTTC | CASSVPQGAVNEQYF
once | TRBJ2-5 | TRBD1 | TRBV4-1 | TGCGCCAGCAGCCAAGTCGGACAGGGCCAAGAGACCCAGTACTTC | CASSQVGQGQETQYF
. | TRBJ1-2 | TRBD1 | TRBV5-1 | TGCGCCAGCAGCTTATCGGGACAGGGGAGATACTATGGCTACACCTTC | CASSLSGQGRYYGYTF
. | TRBJ2-7 | TRBD2 | TRBV28 | TGTGCCAGCAGCGGGACTAGCATCCACGAGCAGTACTTC | CASSGTSIHEQYF
. | TRBJ1-1 | . | TRBV19 | TGTGCCAGTAGAAAGGGGTTGAACACTGAAGCTTTCTTT | CASRKGLNTEAFF
. | TRBJ1-5 | . | TRBV27 | TGTGCCAGCAGTTTAGGGGCAGGGGGCAATCAGCCCCAGCATTTT | CASSLGAGGNQPQHF
once | TRBJ2-7 | TRBD1 | TRBV7-8 | TGTGCCAGCACCTACGTAATAGGGACAGGGGGATCTCGTGAGCAGTACTTC | CASTYVIGTGGSREQYF
. | TRBJ2-7 | TRBD1 | TRBV28 | TGTGCCAGCAGTGCCCCGGGACAGAGCTACGAGCAGTACTTC | CASSAPGQSYEQYF
once | TRBJ2-7 | TRBD1 | TRBV5-5 | TGTGCCAGCAGCCGTAACAGGGGTGTCTCCTACGAGCAGTACTTC | CASSRNRGVSYEQYF
. | TRBJ1-6 | TRBD1 | TRBV27 | TGTGCCAGCAGTCAACAGGGGGGTAATTCACCCCTCCACTTT | CASSQQGGNSPLHF
. | TRBJ2-7 | . | TRBV30 | TGTGCCTGGAGTGTAACTGTCTACGAGCAGTACTTC | CAWSVTVYEQYF
. | TRBJ2-7 | TRBD2 | TRBV7-9 | TGTGCCAGCAGCTTAGTACTAGCGGGAGGGGACGAGCAGTACTTC | CASSLVLAGGDEQYF
. | TRBJ2-5 | TRBD1 | TRBV28 | TGTGCCAGCATCCCCGGACAGGGCTGGGAGACCCAGTACTTC | CASIPGQGWETQYF
. | TRBJ2-7 | . | TRBV20-1 | TGCAGTGCGAGGGAACGGTCCTCGCAGTACTTC | CSARERSSQYF
. | TRBJ1-1 | TRBD1 | TRBV14 | TGTGCCAGCAGCCCGTTACGGGACAGGGCAAACACTGAAGCTTTCTTT | CASSPLRDRANTEAFF
. | TRBJ1-2 | . | TRBV5-1 | TGCGCCAGCAGTGGTCAGGGAACCTATGGCTACACCTTC | CASSGQGTYGYTF
. | TRBJ1-3 | . | TRBV15 | TGTGCCACCAGCAGAGCCCCAAGACTTTTGAGCTCTGGAAACACCATATATTTT | CATSRAPRLLSSGNTIYF
. | TRBJ2-7 | TRBD1 | TRBV4-1 | TGCGCCAGCAGCCAAGAGGACAGGGCCCACTACGAGCAGTACTTC | CASSQEDRAHYEQYF
. | TRBJ1-4 | TRBD1 | TRBV5-1 | TGCGCCAGCAGCCCTAACTCCCTTCAACAGGGGACTAATGAAAAACTGTTTTTT | CASSPNSLQQGTNEKLFF
once | TRBJ1-5 | . | TRBV28 | TGTGCCAGCAGATTCCTCTCTACGAATAGCAATCAGCCCCAGCATTTT | CASRFLSTNSNQPQHF
. | TRBJ1-1 | . | TRBV4-3 | TGCGCCAGCAGCCAAGAGTTCCTTATGAACACTGAAGCTTTCTTT | CASSQEFLMNTEAFF
. | TRBJ2-1 | TRBD2 | TRBV9 | TGTGCCAGCAAGGAGCGGGATTCCTACAATGAGCAGTTCTTC | CASKERDSYNEQFF
. | TRBJ2-3 | . | TRBV11-2 | TGTGCCAGCAGGCTACTCGGGGATACGCAGTATTTT | CASRLLGDTQYF
. | TRBJ1-1 | TRBD1 | TRBV7-9 | TGTTCCAGCAACCCGGGAGGGACAGGGGGCCACGTCGCTTTCTTT | CSSNPGGTGGHVAFF
. | TRBJ2-3 | TRBD2 | TRBV5-1 | TGCGCCAGCAGCTTGGGACTAGCTGCAGATACGCAGTATTTT | CASSLGLAADTQYF
. | TRBJ1-1 | TRBD1 | TRBV5-4 | TGTGCCAGCAGGGGACAGACCACTGAAGCTTTCTTT | CASRGQTTEAFF
few | TRBJ1-1 | . | TRBV15 | TGTGCCACCAGCAGAGAGGGGGCATACACTGAAGCTTTCTTT | CATSREGAYTEAFF
. | TRBJ2-7 | . | TRBV5-6 | TGTGCCAGCAGCCAAGGCGCAGGGAGGACCTACGAGCAGTACTTC | CASSQGAGRTYEQYF
. | TRBJ1-3 | TRBD1 | TRBV7-2 | TGTGCCAGCACCCCCAGGGACAGGGGTGTTGGAAACACCATATATTTT | CASTPRDRGVGNTIYF
. | TRBJ2-3 | . | TRBV5-1 | TGCGCCAGCAGCCGTAGCGGATATAGCACAGATACGCAGTATTTT | CASSRSGYSTDTQYF
once | TRBJ2-2 | TRBD2 | TRBV19 | TGTGCCAGTAGGAGCGGGGGGGCGGTAACCGGGGAGCTGTTTTTT | CASRSGGAVTGELFF
. | TRBJ1-1 | TRBD1 | TRBV6-5 | TGTGCCAGCAGTTCCCAGACAGGGGCCCAGAACACTGAAGCTTTCTTT | CASSSQTGAQNTEAFF
. | TRBJ2-7 | TRBD2 | TRBV5-8 | TGTGCCAGCAGCGCGCGACTAGCGGGAGGGTACGAGCAGTACTTC | CASSARLAGGYEQYF
. | TRBJ2-5 | TRBD2 | TRBV7-9 | TGTGCCAGCAGCCCTGGCCCCAGCGGGGCCCAGTACTTC | CASSPGPSGAQYF
. | TRBJ2-2 | . | TRBV27 | TGTGCCAGCAGTTTATTAGGGACACCAACCGGGGAGCTGTTTTTT | CASSLLGTPTGELFF
. | TRBJ2-5 | . | TRBV9 | TGTGCCAGCAGCGTAGCTCCCAGGGCGGAGACCCAGTACTTC | CASSVAPRAETQYF